The 28 T cell receptor beta chains given below trace back to one sample, sequenced in a study of graft-versus-host responses after intestinal transplantation. No cognate antigen is known for these TCRs. Sequenced by immunoSEQ multiplex PCR; TCRdb stores in-frame clones only, minus some. This table holds tens of thousands of clones, more than 90% found once. Material: unstimulated CD8+ T cells sorted from spleen or lymph node cells, obtained before transplant. Receptors were obtained from a human donor who was the organ donor for an intestinal transplant.

The chain uses TRBV2 and TRBJ2-1; TRBD1 matches 12 bases. CDR3 length equals 15 residues. The V segment lost 8 bases and the J segment 7 bases; nucleotides outside the gene matches: 9. Germline V lookup: CDR1 SNHLY, CDR2 FYNNEI. Here the CDR3 reads CASRRGTGGGNEQFF. Written as DNA, the CDR3 is TGTGCCAGCCGTAGAGGGACAGGGGGCGGGAATGAGCAGTTCTTC.

The CDR3 nucleotides read TGTGCCAGCAGCCATGGACTCGAGCAGTACTTC. Residues: CASSHGLEQYF. The V and J genes are TRBV6-1 and TRBJ2-7; tentatively, D is TRBD2 (5 bases). V was pared by 6 bases and J by 6 bases, with 9 bases between. CDR1 is MNHNS and CDR2 is SASEGT in the germline V gene. The CDR3 sequence is 11 residues long.

The chain uses TRBV7-9 and TRBJ2-3, with 9 bases aligning to TRBD1. V lost 1 base, J lost 4 bases, and 3 bases stayed unmatched. CDR1 and CDR2 from the germline V gene are SEHNR and FQNEAQ (reference sequence). The CDR3 sequence is 15 residues long. The DNA for the CDR3 is TGTGCCAGCAGCTTAGAGACAGGGGGTTCAGATACGCAGTATTTT. It codes for CASSLETGGSDTQYF.

This rearrangement joins TRBV4-1 to TRBJ1-3; no clear D gene. The length of the CDR3 is 15 residues. Germline CDR1 reads MGHRA; CDR2 reads YSYEKL. Trimming left V 4 bases short and J 0 bases short, with 10 bases between. The CDR3 loop is CASSPQPRSGNTIYF. The CDR3 nucleotides are TGCGCCAGCAGCCCACAGCCCCGCTCTGGAAACACCATATATTTT.

This chain connects TRBV4-3 to TRBJ2-1, with 7 bases matching TRBD2. The germline V gene has CDR1 LGHNA and CDR2 YSLEER. The CDR3 loop spans 19 amino acids. The ends lost 0 bases at V and 4 bases at J; junction bases unmatched: 15. CDR3 bases: TGCGCCAGCAGCCAAGATCGTGCGGGAGTCCTTTTGGGATACAATGAGCAGTTCTTC. It translates to CASSQDRAGVLLGYNEQFF.

The chain is built from TRBV14 and TRBJ2-1; D might be TRBD1 (6 bases). The CDR3 runs to 15 residues. Trimming took 8 bases from V and 1 from J, leaving 15 bases between them. Germline loops: CDR1 SGHDN, CDR2 FVKESK. The CDR3 region has the DNA TGTGCCAGCGCCCCAGGGGAGAGATCCTACAATGAGCAGTTCTTC. It yields the protein CASAPGERSYNEQFF.

This rearrangement joins TRBV7-6 to TRBJ2-7; 9 positions match TRBD1. Germline CDR1 is SGHVS and CDR2 is FNYEAQ. After removal of 3 bases from V and 6 bases from J, the junction contained 3 bases not matched to a gene. The CDR3 consists of 13 residues. The CDR3 spells CASSFKTGGEQYF. CDR3 bases: TGTGCCAGCAGCTTCAAGACAGGGGGCGAGCAGTACTTC. Full variable domain (outside the CDR3, taken from reference TRBV7-6 and TRBJ2-7): GAGVSQSPRYKVTKRGQDVALRCDPISGHVSLYWYRQALGQGPEFLTYFNYEAQQDKSGLPNDRFSAERPEGSISTLTIQRTEQRDSAMYRCASSFKTGGEQYFGPGTRLTVT.

V usage is TRBV7-6 and J usage is TRBJ2-5, with 8 bases fitting TRBD2. The CDR3 is made up of 20 amino acids. Germline V gene data show CDR1 as SGHVS and CDR2 as FNYEAQ. Losses at the gene ends were 5 bases for V and 1 base for J; bases not matched to a gene: 21. CDR3 sequence reads: CASSLSRSAGAFSGQETQYF. DNA for the CDR3: TGTGCCAGCAGCCTTAGCCGCTCAGCGGGAGCCTTTTCGGGCCAAGAGACCCAGTACTTC.

CDR3 amino acids: CASSSRLAGGDEQFF. Written as DNA, the CDR3 is TGTGCCAGCAGTTCGCGACTAGCGGGAGGGGATGAGCAGTTCTTC. The V and J genes are TRBV28 and TRBJ2-1, with 14 positions matching TRBD2. V lost 4 bases to trimming and J lost 8 bases; unmatched junction nucleotides: 4. Per the germline V gene, CDR1 is MDHEN and CDR2 is SYDVKM. This CDR3 has 15 residues.

The chain carries TRBV19 and TRBJ2-5; 7 bases are shared with TRBD2. This CDR3 is built from 17 residues. Germline CDR1 LNHDA, CDR2 SQIVND (reference sequence). Germline trimming cut 3 bases from V and 2 bases from J; bases unmatched to any gene: 12. This CDR3 is CASSMPAGVGGQETQYF. The CDR3 bases are TGTGCCAGTAGTATGCCCGCGGGAGTGGGGGGACAAGAGACCCAGTACTTC.

The chain has TRBV7-3 and TRBJ2-1; possible D gene TRBD2, 5 bases. V lost 5 bases to trimming and J lost 7 bases, with 9 bases between them. Germline CDR1 SGHTA, CDR2 FQGTGA. The CDR3 extends over 12 amino acids. CDR3 in amino acids: CASSISGNEQFF. CDR3 DNA: TGTGCCAGCAGCATATCGGGAAATGAGCAGTTCTTC.

The V and J genes are TRBV4-3 and TRBJ2-3, with 9 nucleotides matching TRBD1. The germline V gene has CDR1 LGHNA and CDR2 YSLEER. This CDR3 has 16 amino acids. V shed 3 bases and J 0 bases; nucleotides not matched to a gene: 4. For the CDR3, the DNA is TGCGCCAGCAGCCAGTCGACAGGGGGGAGCACAGATACGCAGTATTTT. Protein product: CASSQSTGGSTDTQYF.

The rearrangement links TRBV28 to TRBJ1-1; unclear D gene. Germline loops: CDR1 MDHEN, CDR2 SYDVKM. This CDR3 region has 14 residues. The V end was cut by 3 bases, the J end by 1 base, with 9 bases between. CDR3 residues: CASSFENQNTEAFF. For the CDR3, the DNA is TGTGCCAGCAGTTTTGAGAACCAGAACACTGAAGCTTTCTTT.

The chain joins TRBV6-1 to TRBJ2-1; D may be TRBD1 (6 bases). This CDR3 has 16 residues. CDR1 is MNHNS, CDR2 SASEGT, per germline. V lost 2 bases, J lost 2 bases, and 13 bases lay in between. CDR3 sequence: CASSERQALAYNEQFF. DNA for the CDR3: TGTGCCAGCAGTGAAAGACAGGCCCTCGCCTACAATGAGCAGTTCTTC.

This clone has just one count. The chain is built from TRBV19 and TRBJ2-5, with 7 bases matching TRBD1. CDR3 length equals 14 residues. Germline-derived CDR1 and CDR2 are LNHDA and SQIVND (reference sequence). Unmatched junction bases numbered 6, after V lost 6 bases and J lost 2 bases. This CDR3 reads CASSPRGLQETQYF. CDR3 nucleotides: TGTGCCAGTAGCCCCAGGGGGTTGCAAGAGACCCAGTACTTC.

This chain joins TRBV9 and TRBJ2-1; TRBD2 matches 8 bases. V dropped 4 bases and J dropped 6; count of bases not matched to a gene: 12. This CDR3 contains 16 residues. CDR1 and CDR2 from the germline V gene are SGDLS and YYNGEE. The CDR3 loop reads CASSSQREWSGNEQFF. In DNA, the CDR3 is TGTGCCAGCAGCTCACAGCGGGAGTGGTCGGGCAATGAGCAGTTCTTC.

The CDR3 DNA is TGTGCCAGCAGTTTACTTGGGAGAGAGACCCAGTACTTC. Its protein is CASSLLGRETQYF. The chain is built from TRBV28 and TRBJ2-5; tentative D call: TRBD2 (5 bases). Deletions cut 2 bases from V and 4 bases from J, with 8 bases between. Germline V gene lookup returns CDR1 MDHEN and CDR2 SYDVKM. This CDR3 region has 13 residues.

V gene TRBV5-1 combines with J gene TRBJ2-5; D possibly corresponds to TRBD2 (6 bases). The end of the DNA is better explained by TRBJ2-7, so the J call may be wrong. The CDR3 covers 15 residues. Germline CDR1 and CDR2: SGHRS and YFSETQ. CDR3 nucleotide sequence: TGCGCCAGCAGCTTGTCGCTAGCGACTTCCTACGAGCAGTACTTC. As protein: CASSLSLATSYEQYF.

In its sample, this clone was seen once. The chain is built from TRBV19 and TRBJ2-1; 8 bases are a match to TRBD2. The CDR3 has 18 amino acids. The junction had 15 bases not matched to a gene; V was cut back by 1 base and J by 7 bases. Germline CDR1 and CDR2: LNHDA and SQIVND (reference sequence). CDR3 DNA: TGTGCCAGTAGTATAGGTGGGGCCAGGACTAGCTGGGTAAATGAGCAGTTCTTC. Its translation is CASSIGGARTSWVNEQFF.

This sequence joins TRBV19 and TRBJ2-7; D is possibly TRBD2 (6 bases). CDR1 LNHDA and CDR2 SQIVND come from the germline V gene (reference sequence). V dropped 3 bases and J dropped 6 bases, with 9 bases sitting between them. This CDR3 spans 12 amino acids. The CDR3 nucleotides are TGTGCCAGTAGTATCGGGAGCGCCGAGCAGTACTTC. Its translation is CASSIGSAEQYF.

This chain links TRBV6-1 with TRBJ2-7; D might be TRBD2 (6 bases). Germline V gives CDR1 MNHNS, CDR2 SASEGT. This CDR3 has 17 amino acids. Trimming removed 4 bases from V and 3 bases from J, with 22 bases in between. Here the CDR3 DNA reads TGTGCCAGCAGTGCAGTTGAGTATACTAGCTATGGCTACGAGCAGTACTTC. It is translated as CASSAVEYTSYGYEQYF.

The rearrangement uses TRBV30 and TRBJ1-3; TRBD1 matches at 9 bases. Germline V lookup: CDR1 GTSNPN, CDR2 SVGIG (reference sequence). The V segment lost 5 bases and the J segment 2 bases; nucleotides outside the gene matches: 4. The CDR3 totals 14 residues. CDR3 nucleotide sequence: TGTGCCTGGGAACAGGGGGCGGCTGGAAACACCATATATTTT. Translated, it gives CAWEQGAAGNTIYF.

The J gene is TRBJ2-7, the V gene TRBV13; 9 nucleotides align to TRBD2. Germline V CDR1 and CDR2: PRHDT, FYEKMQ (reference sequence). The CDR3 is 15 amino acids. With 6 bases clipped from V and 4 bases from J, the junction kept 10 bases outside the gene matches. The DNA of the CDR3 is TGTGCCAGCAGATCTGCCGGGACTAGCAGATACGAGCAGTACTTC. This translates into CASRSAGTSRYEQYF.

The rearrangement joins TRBV27 to TRBJ2-1; 8 bases align to TRBD2. Germline CDR1 MNHEY, CDR2 SMNVEV (reference sequence). This CDR3 has 16 amino acids. J lost 2 bases, V lost 0 bases, and 3 bases had no gene match. The CDR3 is CASSLSTGGPYNEQFF. CDR3 nucleotide sequence: TGTGCCAGCAGTTTATCCACGGGAGGGCCCTACAATGAGCAGTTCTTC.

The chain links TRBV27 to TRBJ1-5; D perhaps matches TRBD1 (5 bases). Germline V gene lookup returns CDR1 MNHEY and CDR2 SMNVEV (reference sequence). The CDR3 sequence is 14 residues long. Trimming stripped 2 bases from V and 2 bases from J, with 7 bases between. The CDR3 region has the DNA TGTGCCAGCAGTTTAGGAGGGGGCAATCAGCCCCAGCATTTT. The encoded protein is CASSLGGGNQPQHF.

This chain links TRBV6-1 with TRBJ1-3, with D uncertain. V was cut by 2 bases and J by 3 bases, with 20 bases left in between. The CDR3 is 18 residues long. The germline gives CDR1 MNHNS, CDR2 SASEGT. CDR3 DNA: TGTGCCAGCAGTGAATTGTTTCGTCGGGGTACGAGTGGAAACACCATATATTTT. Protein: CASSELFRRGTSGNTIYF.

The chain is built from TRBV5-1 and TRBJ2-7; 13 bases agree with TRBD2. The CDR3 contains 16 residues. V gave up 0 bases and J gave up 5 bases; unmatched junction bases: 5. CDR1 and CDR2 (germline): SGHRS, YFSETQ. This CDR3 is CASSLGLAGGSNEQYF. DNA for the CDR3: TGCGCCAGCAGCTTGGGACTAGCGGGAGGATCAAACGAGCAGTACTTC. Combining the CDR3 with reference TRBV5-1 and TRBJ2-7 gives the whole variable domain KAGVTQTPRYLIKTRGQQVTLSCSPISGHRSVSWYQQTPGQGLQFLFEYFSETQRNKGNFPGRFSGRQFSNSRSEMNVSTLELGDSALYLCASSLGLAGGSNEQYFGPGTRLTVT.

The rearrangement links TRBV6-5 to TRBJ2-3; tentative D call: TRBD1 (6 bases). The V gene's germline CDR1 is MNHEY and CDR2 SVGAGI. Deletions cut 2 bases from V and 4 bases from J, with 10 bases between. The CDR3 covers 14 residues. The CDR3 spells CASSYGGLADTQYF. The DNA of the CDR3 is TGTGCCAGCAGTTACGGGGGCTTGGCAGATACGCAGTATTTT.